This is a list of T cell receptor beta chains from one sample in a study of blood T cell repertoires in COVID-19. This table comes from immunoSEQ multiplex PCR, and its TCRdb copy is limited to in-frame clones, with some not included. The sample lists some 300,000 clones, 65% to 90% seen once, with 13% in the top ten. Input material: peripheral blood. These receptor sequences come from a woman in her 70s with COVID-19, enrolled during active disease. Both conserved end residues are part of each CDR3. The D gene is left open where the match is weak. Not every row has a clone size; where given, it reads once, few, many or a size class.

TGTGCCTGGAGTGGAACTAGGGCGCAAGAGACCCAGTACTTC CAWSGTRAQETQYF . TRBV30 . TRBJ2-5
TGTGCCAGCAGCTTAGACAGGCCGCCCGGGGAGCTGTTTTTT CASSLDRPPGELFF . TRBV7-9 . TRBJ2-2
TGTGCCAGTAGTATGTGGGACAGGGTGCCCAATGAGCAGTTCTTC CASSMWDRVPNEQFF . TRBV19 TRBD1 TRBJ2-1
TGTGCCAGCAGTACTCAGGGGGATGGACAGCCCCAGCATTTT CASSTQGDGQPQHF . TRBV6-2/TRBV6-3 TRBD1 TRBJ1-5
TGTGCCAGCAGCTTTCTACAGGGGGCAGCTAACTATGGCTACACCTTC CASSFLQGAANYGYTF few TRBV11-2 TRBD1 TRBJ1-2
TGTGCCAGCACTCCGGGACAGGTTCACACCTTC CASTPGQVHTF once TRBV2 TRBD1 TRBJ1-2
TGTGCCAGCAGCTCAGGGGAAGAGACCCAGTACTTC CASSSGEETQYF . TRBV11-2 . TRBJ2-5
TGTGCCAGCAGCAAGGGACACCCCCTGTCGGCCGGGGAGCTGTTTTTT CASSKGHPLSAGELFF . TRBV7-9 . TRBJ2-2
TGTGCCAGCAGCGGGACATTCTATGGCTACACCTTC CASSGTFYGYTF few TRBV7-3 . TRBJ1-2
TGTGCCACCCTAAAGGCAGCGACAGGGGGCATGAACACTGAAGCTTTCTTT CATLKAATGGMNTEAFF once TRBV10-3 TRBD1 TRBJ1-1
TGTGCCAGCAGCTTGTTGCAGCGGGAAGCTTTCTTT CASSLLQREAFF . TRBV5-8 . TRBJ1-1
TGTGCCAGCAGCCAGTCCCTTACCCCGCGTGGCTACACCTTC CASSQSLTPRGYTF . TRBV3-1/TRBV3-2 . TRBJ1-2
TGTGCCAGCAGTGAAGGTCTTCGGTACACCTTC CASSEGLRYTF . TRBV2 . TRBJ1-2
TGTGCCACCAGCAGGAAAGACAGGGGCACGCAGTATTTT CATSRKDRGTQYF . TRBV15 TRBD1 TRBJ2-3
TGCGCCAGCAGCTTGACTGGGCAGGGGAACACTGAAGCTTTCTTT CASSLTGQGNTEAFF . TRBV5-1 . TRBJ1-1
TGTGCCAGCAGCAGGGACAACGGTAATGAAAAACTGTTTTTT CASSRDNGNEKLFF . TRBV6-6 . TRBJ1-4
TGCGCCAGCAGCCGGGACAGCTACTATGGCTACACCTTC CASSRDSYYGYTF . TRBV5-1 TRBD1 TRBJ1-2
TGTGCCAGCAGCTTAGTTGGACAGAACTATGGCTACACCTTC CASSLVGQNYGYTF . TRBV7-2 . TRBJ1-2
TGTGCCAGCAGTTGGGACAGCTCCTACGAGCAGTACTTC CASSWDSSYEQYF . TRBV27 TRBD1 TRBJ2-7
TGTGCCAGCAGCAAACCGGGGTGCGGTGAAAAACTGTTTTTT CASSKPGCGEKLFF . TRBV21-1 . TRBJ1-4
TGTGCCAGCAGTTCAGGTGCCTACGAGCAGTACTTC CASSSGAYEQYF . TRBV28 . TRBJ2-7
TGTGCCAGCAGCTTAGAAGAGCGGGCGATCTACAATGAGCAGTTCTTC CASSLEERAIYNEQFF . TRBV11-1 . TRBJ2-1
TGTGCCAGCAGTTTCAGGGTATTGGGCTACGAGCAGTACTTC CASSFRVLGYEQYF . TRBV28 . TRBJ2-7
TGCAGCGTGTTAACAGGGGGCAACACTGAAGCTTTCTTT CSVLTGGNTEAFF . TRBV29-1 TRBD1 TRBJ1-1
TGTGCCAGCAGCAAGCGGACTGCGTACGAGCAGTACTTC CASSKRTAYEQYF . TRBV3-1/TRBV3-2 . TRBJ2-7
TGTGCCAGCAGTTTTTCCGGGACAGAAGGTGAAAAACTGTTTTTT CASSFSGTEGEKLFF . TRBV28 TRBD1 TRBJ1-4
TGCGCCAGCAGCTTGGGGTCGGGAGCTGGAACCTACGAGCAGTACTTC CASSLGSGAGTYEQYF . TRBV5-1 . TRBJ2-7
TGTGCCAGCAGCTTCTTCAATCAGCCCCAGCATTTT CASSFFNQPQHF . TRBV7-9 . TRBJ1-5
TGCGCCAGCAGCTTGGGACAGGTGAAGTCACCCCTCCACTTT CASSLGQVKSPLHF . TRBV5-1 . TRBJ1-6
TGCGCCAGCAGTCAGAGACAGTATGGCTACACCTTC CASSQRQYGYTF . TRBV23-1 . TRBJ1-2
TGTGCCAGCAGCGCCGACACTAGCGGGGGGGCCTACGAGCAGTACTTC CASSADTSGGAYEQYF . TRBV13 TRBD2 TRBJ2-7
TGTGCCAGCAGTGAAAACCCCCAGGTCCCCCAGCATTTT CASSENPQVPQHF . TRBV2 . TRBJ1-5
TGTGCCAGCAGCTGGGGTAGCGGGGGGGCGTACAATGAGCAGTTCTTC CASSWGSGGAYNEQFF . TRBV5-8 TRBD2 TRBJ2-1
TGTGCCAGCAGCTTAGGTCCGGGTCTTAATGAAAAACTGTTTTTT CASSLGPGLNEKLFF few TRBV7-2 . TRBJ1-4